The TCR beta chain under discussion was sequenced for a study of monozygotic twins with inflammatory bowel disease. Study results and limitations: A distinction between different T cell subtypes was not possible. Healthy co-twins showed greater TCRbeta diversity (inverse Simpson) than IBD patients. Relative clonotype sharing with others was diminished in IBD patients versus healthy twins, particularly with disease activity.

TCR libraries were prepared from roughly 3,300 ng total RNA each. Each CDR3 protein gets one entry in TCRdb, which reprocessed the 5' RACE reads and gives no DNA. This table lists around 210,000 distinct CDR3 sequences. To note about this clonotype: The target antigen is unknown.

Input material: blood. The TCR originated in a human donor with ulcerative colitis or Crohn's disease, or a healthy co-twin of an affected twin (not recorded which).

CDR3 amino acids: CASSTQGGITEAFF. J is TRBJ1-1 and V is TRBV7-2; the TCRdb call, TRBD1, lacks DNA for checking. Germline CDR1 reads SGHTA; CDR2 reads FQGNSA. The CDR3 consists of 14 residues.